Given below is one T cell receptor beta chain in context. Antigen specificity is unknown. This specimen comes from a study of graft-versus-host responses after intestinal transplantation. Points from the study as a whole: Early post-transplant falls in HvG clones accompanied the peak levels of circulating GvH clones.

Libraries were prepared by immunoSEQ multiplex PCR; TCRdb keeps only in-frame clonotypes and omits some of them. The sample shows 85,000 to 100,000 clones, about nine tenths of them seen only once. CDR3 length: 16 residues. Trimming pared 2 bases from V and 4 bases from J, leaving 18 bases between. The germline V gene encodes CDR1 SGHRS and CDR2 YFSETQ. V and J are TRBV5-1 and TRBJ2-5; no clear D. The receptor's source is a human donor who received an intestinal transplant. The sequencing used unstimulated CD4+ T cells sorted from spleen or lymph node cells, collected before intestinal transplant. CDR3 residues: CASSLIKQPIRETQYF. CDR3 nucleotides: TGCGCCAGCAGCTTAATAAAACAACCGATTCGAGAGACCCAGTACTTC.